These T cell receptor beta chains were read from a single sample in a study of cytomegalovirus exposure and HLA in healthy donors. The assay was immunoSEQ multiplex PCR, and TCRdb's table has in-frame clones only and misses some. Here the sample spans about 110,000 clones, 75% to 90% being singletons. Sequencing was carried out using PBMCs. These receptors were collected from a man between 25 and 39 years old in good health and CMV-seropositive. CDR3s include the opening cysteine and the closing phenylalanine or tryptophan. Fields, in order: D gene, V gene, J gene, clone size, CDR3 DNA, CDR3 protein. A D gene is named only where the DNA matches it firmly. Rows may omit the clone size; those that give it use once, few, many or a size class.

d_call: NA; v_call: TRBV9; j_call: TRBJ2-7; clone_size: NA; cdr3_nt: TGTGCCAGCAGCGTAAGCCCCTCCTACGAGCAGTACTTC; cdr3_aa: CASSVSPSYEQYF
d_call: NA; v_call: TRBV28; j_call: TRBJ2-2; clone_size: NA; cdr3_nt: TGTGCCAGCAGTTTAGCGGACAGGAACACCGGGGAGCTGTTTTTT; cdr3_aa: CASSLADRNTGELFF
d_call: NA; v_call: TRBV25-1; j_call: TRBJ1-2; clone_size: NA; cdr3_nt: TGTGCCAGCAGTGCAGGACAGTACTATGGCTACACCTTC; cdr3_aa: CASSAGQYYGYTF
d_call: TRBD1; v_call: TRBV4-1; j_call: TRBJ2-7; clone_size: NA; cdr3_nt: TGCGCCAGCAGCCATCAATCCCGACAGGGTTCAGGCTACGAGCAGTACTTC; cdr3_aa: CASSHQSRQGSGYEQYF
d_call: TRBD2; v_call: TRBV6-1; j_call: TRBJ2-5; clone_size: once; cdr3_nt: TGTGCCAGCACCCTGGGAGGGGTTCAAGAGACCCAGTACTTC; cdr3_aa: CASTLGGVQETQYF
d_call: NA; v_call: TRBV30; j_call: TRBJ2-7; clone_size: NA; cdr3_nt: TGTGCCTGGAGTGTACAACTACCCTACGAGCAGTACTTC; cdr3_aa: CAWSVQLPYEQYF
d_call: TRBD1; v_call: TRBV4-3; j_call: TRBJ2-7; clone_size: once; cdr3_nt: TGCGCCAGCAGCCAAGGGTGGGACAGGCTCTCCTACGAGCAGTACTTC; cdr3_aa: CASSQGWDRLSYEQYF
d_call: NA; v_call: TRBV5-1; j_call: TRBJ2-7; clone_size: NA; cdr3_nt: TGCGCCAGCAGCTTGGTACAGGGTTCCCACGAGCAGTACTTC; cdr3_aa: CASSLVQGSHEQYF
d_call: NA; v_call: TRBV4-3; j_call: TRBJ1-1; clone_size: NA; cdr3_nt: TGCGCCAGCAGCCAGTCGGGGGGCACTGAAGCTTTCTTT; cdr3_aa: CASSQSGGTEAFF
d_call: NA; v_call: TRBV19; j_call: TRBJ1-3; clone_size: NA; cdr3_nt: TGTGCCAGTAGTTTGCAACTTGGAAACACCATATATTTT; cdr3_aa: CASSLQLGNTIYF
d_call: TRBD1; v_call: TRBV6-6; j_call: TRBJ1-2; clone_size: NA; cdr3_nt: TGTGCCAGCAGTTACGGACAGGGATCTAACTATGGCTACACCTTC; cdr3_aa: CASSYGQGSNYGYTF
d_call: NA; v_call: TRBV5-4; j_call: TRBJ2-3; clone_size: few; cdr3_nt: TGTGCCAGCAGCTTGGGGGGACTCCCAGATACGCAGTATTTT; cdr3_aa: CASSLGGLPDTQYF
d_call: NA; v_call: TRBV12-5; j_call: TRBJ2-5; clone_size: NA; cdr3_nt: TGTGCTAGTGGTCCGCGGGGCCGGGAGACCCAGTACTTC; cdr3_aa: CASGPRGRETQYF
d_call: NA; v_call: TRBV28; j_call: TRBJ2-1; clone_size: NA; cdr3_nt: TGTGCCAGCAGCGGGGGTCCTAACGACAATGAGCAGTTCTTC; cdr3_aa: CASSGGPNDNEQFF
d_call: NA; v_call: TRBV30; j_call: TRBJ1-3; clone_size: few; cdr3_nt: TGTGCCTGGTCGGGACATTCTGGAAACACCATATATTTT; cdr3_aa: CAWSGHSGNTIYF
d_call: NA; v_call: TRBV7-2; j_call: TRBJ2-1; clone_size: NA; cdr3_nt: TGTGCCAGCAGCTTTCAGGGGCCTCTAACGTTACGCAATGAGCAGTTCTTC; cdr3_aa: CASSFQGPLTLRNEQFF
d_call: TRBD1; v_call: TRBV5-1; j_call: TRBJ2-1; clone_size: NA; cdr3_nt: TGCGCCAGCAGCTTGTTCGGACAGGGTCCCTACAATGAGCAGTTCTTC; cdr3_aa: CASSLFGQGPYNEQFF
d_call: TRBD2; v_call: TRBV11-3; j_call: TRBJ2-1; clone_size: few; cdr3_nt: TGTGCCAGCAGCTTAGATCCTAGCGGATACAATGAGCAGTTCTTC; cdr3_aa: CASSLDPSGYNEQFF
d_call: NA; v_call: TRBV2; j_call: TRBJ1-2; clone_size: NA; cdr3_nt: NA; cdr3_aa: CASFGQGYGYTF
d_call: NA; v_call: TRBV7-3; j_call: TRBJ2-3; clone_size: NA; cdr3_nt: TGTGCCAGCAGCTTAATGGGGGGGGCCTCGGATACGCAGTATTTT; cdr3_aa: CASSLMGGASDTQYF
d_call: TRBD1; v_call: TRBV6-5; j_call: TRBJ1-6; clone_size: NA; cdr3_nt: TGTGCCAGCAGTTACTCAAGGGGGCGAGGTTCACCCCTCCACTTT; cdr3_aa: CASSYSRGRGSPLHF
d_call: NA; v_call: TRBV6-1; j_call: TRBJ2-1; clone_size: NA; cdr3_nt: TGTGCCAGCAGTCGGACTCTTAATGAGCAGTTCTTC; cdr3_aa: CASSRTLNEQFF
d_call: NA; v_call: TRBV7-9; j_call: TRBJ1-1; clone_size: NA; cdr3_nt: TGTGCCAGCAGCTTAGAAGCGAGCACTGAAGCTTTCTTT; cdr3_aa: CASSLEASTEAFF
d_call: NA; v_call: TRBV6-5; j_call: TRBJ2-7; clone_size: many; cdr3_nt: TGTGCCAGCAGCCGCGGATCCGAACGGGACGAGCAGTACTTC; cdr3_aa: CASSRGSERDEQYF
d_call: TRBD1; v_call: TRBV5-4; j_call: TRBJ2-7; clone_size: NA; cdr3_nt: TGTGCCAGCAGCTTGACAGGGGGTGGGATCTCCTACGAGCAGTACTTC; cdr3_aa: CASSLTGGGISYEQYF
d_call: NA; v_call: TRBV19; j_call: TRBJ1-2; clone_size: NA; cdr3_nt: TGTGCCAGTAGTATTCCCCACAGGGTCAACTATGGCTACACCTTC; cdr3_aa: CASSIPHRVNYGYTF
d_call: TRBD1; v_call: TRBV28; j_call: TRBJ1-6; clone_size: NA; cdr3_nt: TGTGCCAGCAGTTTCCTTAAAATAACAGGGGCCGCCTATAATTCACCCCTCCACTTT; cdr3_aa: CASSFLKITGAAYNSPLHF
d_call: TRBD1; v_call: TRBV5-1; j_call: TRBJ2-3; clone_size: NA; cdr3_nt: TGCGCCAGCAGACTACAGGGGGCGGGCACAGATACGCAGTATTTT; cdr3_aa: CASRLQGAGTDTQYF
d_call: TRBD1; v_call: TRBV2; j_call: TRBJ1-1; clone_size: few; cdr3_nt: TGTGCCAGCAGTTTCCAGGGGGCACACACTGAAGCTTTCTTT; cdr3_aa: CASSFQGAHTEAFF
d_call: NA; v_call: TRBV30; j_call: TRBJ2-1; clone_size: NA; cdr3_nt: TGTGCCTGGAGTCTAGCCCCGGGGGTTTACAATGAGCAGTTCTTC; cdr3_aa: CAWSLAPGVYNEQFF
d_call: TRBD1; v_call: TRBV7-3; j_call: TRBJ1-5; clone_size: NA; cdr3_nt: TGTGCCAGCAGCAAGACAGGGGGTAATCAGCCCCAGCATTTT; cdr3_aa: CASSKTGGNQPQHF
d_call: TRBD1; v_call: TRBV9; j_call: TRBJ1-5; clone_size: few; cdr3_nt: TGTGCCAGCAGCCCCTCGACAGGGGGAATCCAGCCCCAGCATTTT; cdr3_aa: CASSPSTGGIQPQHF